The rows below give T cell receptor beta chains drawn from one sample of a study of blood T cell repertoires in COVID-19. Method: immunoSEQ multiplex PCR; TCRdb's copy keeps in-frame clones and lacks some. The sample consists of hundreds of thousands of clones, approximately 85% of them appearing once. Sample: PBMCs or T cells enriched from blood (not recorded which). The origin of the receptors is a woman aged 25-40 years who had recovered from COVID-19. CDR3s include the opening cysteine and the closing phenylalanine or tryptophan.

j_gene,v_gene,CDR3aa
TRBJ1-2,TRBV28,CASSLGDRFSGYTF
TRBJ1-6,TRBV5-1,CASRPQGAADSPLHF
TRBJ2-7,TRBV5-1,CASSLGSGQGASEQYF
TRBJ1-1,TRBV18,CASSQQGTETEAFF
TRBJ2-7,TRBV27,CASSLGGGSSYEQYF
TRBJ1-5,TRBV10-3,CAISESSAGPGHF
TRBJ2-7,TRBV6-5,CASSWTQGREQYF
TRBJ1-1,TRBV19,CASSFAGENTEAFF
TRBJ2-5,TRBV6-1,CASSEVRTRWETQYF
TRBJ1-5,TRBV10-1,CASSGQGVNSNQPQHF
TRBJ1-5,TRBV28,CASSLRGRGFYQPQHF
TRBJ2-3,TRBV7-2,CASSLFGGSPSDTQYF
TRBJ1-4,TRBV28,CASSLGGAVGEKLFF
TRBJ2-2,TRBV11-2,CASSPSPATGELFF
TRBJ1-2,TRBV2,CASSERDRDALGYGYTF
TRBJ2-7,TRBV27,CASSLYPPFREQYF
TRBJ2-2,TRBV27,CASSLSLGQAGSKYTGELFF
TRBJ1-2,TRBV2,CASRARDYTF
TRBJ2-7,TRBV24-1,CATSAGETAGEQYF
TRBJ1-3,TRBV3-1/TRBV3-2,CASSLGTGLTGNTIYF
TRBJ2-6,TRBV24-1,CATSDFGTGGANVLTF
TRBJ1-1,TRBV7-9,CASSFFIQRQGRVEAFF
TRBJ2-1,TRBV7-3,CASSLGQDNEQFF
TRBJ1-1,TRBV19,CASRDSTITEAFF
TRBJ2-7,TRBV3-1/TRBV3-2,CASSPSGGGQGLWGMWEQYF
TRBJ2-3,TRBV5-3,CARSLTGPRDTQYF
TRBJ1-2,TRBV7-3,CASSLTGLDGYTF
TRBJ1-4,TRBV28,CASHPQQAGEKLFF
TRBJ1-2,TRBV6-5,CASTPSEGGNGYTF
TRBJ2-1,TRBV28,CASTDNWEQFF
TRBJ2-3,TRBV7-3,CASSPYSTDTQYF
TRBJ2-7,TRBV5-1,CASSPGLRDEQYF
TRBJ2-1,TRBV29-1,CSVVGRRASGRYHNEQFF
TRBJ2-1,TRBV24-1,CATSDHNEQFF
TRBJ2-3,TRBV5-4,CASSLGLAGVSDTQYF
TRBJ2-2,TRBV3-1/TRBV3-2,CASSQDPGAGELFF
TRBJ1-6,TRBV5-4,CASSLDRGYLGGPLHF